Detailed here is one T cell receptor (beta chain). The sample is drawn from a study of CD8+ T cells in alopecia areata. Documented treatment: oral pan-JAK inhibitor, 5-10 mg twice daily. Deletions cut 0 bases from V and 1 base from J, with 3 bases between. Germline CDR1 is SGHVS and CDR2 is FNYEAQ. The CDR3 totals 14 residues. Sequencing relied on a cDNA template that was reverse transcribed from extracted RNA. Sequencing used immunoSEQ multiplex PCR; TCRdb keeps in-frame clones, though not all of them. The profile shows roughly 70,000 clones, 29% of them singletons. This clonotype originated in a human donor with alopecia areata. The sequences come from CD8+ T cells sorted from blood, collected at week 4, from a patient treated with tofacitinib. The V and J genes are TRBV7-6 and TRBJ2-2, with D unresolved. The CDR3 bases are TGTGCCAGCAGCTTAGCTAGGAACACCGGGGAGCTGTTTTTT. Protein sequence: CASSLARNTGELFF.